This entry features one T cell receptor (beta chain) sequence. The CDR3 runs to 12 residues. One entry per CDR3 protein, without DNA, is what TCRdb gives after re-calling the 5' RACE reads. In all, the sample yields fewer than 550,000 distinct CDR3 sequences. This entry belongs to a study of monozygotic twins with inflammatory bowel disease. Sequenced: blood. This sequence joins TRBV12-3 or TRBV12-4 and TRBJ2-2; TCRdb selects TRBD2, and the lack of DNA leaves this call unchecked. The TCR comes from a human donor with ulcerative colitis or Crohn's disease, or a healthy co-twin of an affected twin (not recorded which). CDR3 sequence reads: CASSPLAGELFF.